This T cell receptor beta chain derives from a study of OX40 agonist ivuxolimab in advanced cancers. Data came from immunoSEQ multiplex PCR; TCRdb stores just in-frame clones and leaves some out. Of under 35,000 clones listed, 82% are singletons. Trimming shortened V by 0 bases and J by 5 bases, and 7 bases separated the two germline ends. Looked up from germline, CDR1 is SGHDN and CDR2 is FVKESK. The CDR3 is 13 amino acids. Exclusion of a patient followed from autoimmune disease history or systemic immunosuppression. Blood specimens came from baseline, cycle 4 day 1, and cycle 7 day 1. This clone was observed a handful of times.

This chain uses TRBV14 with TRBJ1-2; D not resolved. Sample: CD4+ or CD8+ T cells sorted from blood, taken in a trial of the OX40 agonist ivuxolimab. This TCR came from an adult with an advanced solid tumor such as melanoma, head and neck, liver or kidney cancer. The chain's CDR3 is CASSQESWYGYTF. In DNA form, the CDR3 reads TGTGCCAGCAGCCAAGAAAGCTGGTATGGCTACACCTTC.